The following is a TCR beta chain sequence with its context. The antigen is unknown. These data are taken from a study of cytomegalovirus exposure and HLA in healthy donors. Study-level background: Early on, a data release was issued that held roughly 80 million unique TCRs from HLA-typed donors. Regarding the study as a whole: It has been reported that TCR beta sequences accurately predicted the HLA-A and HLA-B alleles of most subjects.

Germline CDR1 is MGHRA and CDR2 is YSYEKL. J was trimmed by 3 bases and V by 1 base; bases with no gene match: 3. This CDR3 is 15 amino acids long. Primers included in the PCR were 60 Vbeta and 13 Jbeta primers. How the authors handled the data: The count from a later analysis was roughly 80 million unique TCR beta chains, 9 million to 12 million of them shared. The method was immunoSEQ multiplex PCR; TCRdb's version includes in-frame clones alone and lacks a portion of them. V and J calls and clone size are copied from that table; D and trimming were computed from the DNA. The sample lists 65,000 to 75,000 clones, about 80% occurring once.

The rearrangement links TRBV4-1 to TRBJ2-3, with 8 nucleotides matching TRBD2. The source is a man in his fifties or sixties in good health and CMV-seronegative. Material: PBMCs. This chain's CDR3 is CASSQVAGGTDTQYF. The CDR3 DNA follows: TGCGCCAGCAGCCAAGTCGCGGGAGGAACAGATACGCAGTATTTT.